The rows below give T cell receptor beta chains drawn from one sample of a study of T cell repertoires in urothelial bladder cancer. Sequencing used immunoSEQ multiplex PCR; TCRdb keeps in-frame clones, though not all of them. The data hold over 10,000 clones, with 66% observed a single time. The sample taken for sequencing was tumor-infiltrating cells from bladder cancer. The receptor source for this set is a human donor with urothelial carcinoma. Both conserved end residues are part of each CDR3. A D gene is named only where the DNA matches it firmly. For some rows the clone size is stated as once, few or many, or as a class when expanded; others skip it.

abundance,v_gene,j_gene,d_gene,CDR3nt,CDR3aa
NA,TRBV2,TRBJ2-3,TRBD1,TGTGCCAGCAGTACTCCGGACAGGGGACCAGATACGCAGTATTTT,CASSTPDRGPDTQYF
NA,TRBV7-9,TRBJ2-7,TRBD2,TGTGCCAGCAGCCCACGGACTAGCGGGGGGCCCTACGAGCAGTACTTC,CASSPRTSGGPYEQYF
NA,TRBV19,TRBJ2-6,TRBD1,TGTGCCAGTAGTATTTGGTCGTGGACAGGGGGCTCTGGGGCCAACGTCCTGACTTTC,CASSIWSWTGGSGANVLTF
NA,TRBV19,TRBJ1-1,NA,TGTGCCAGTAGTATATTCCAGGAGTTGAACACTGAAGCTTTCTTT,CASSIFQELNTEAFF
once,TRBV6-5,TRBJ1-1,NA,TGTGCCAGCAGTCGGCCGAGGGCTGAAGCTTTCTTT,CASSRPRAEAFF
NA,TRBV7-8,TRBJ2-2,NA,TGTGCCAGCAGCCTTTATTCAGGCGATGTCGGGGAGCTGTTTTTT,CASSLYSGDVGELFF
NA,TRBV2,TRBJ1-2,NA,TGTGCCAGCAGTGCGGTGGGACCGGTTTATGGCTACACCTTC,CASSAVGPVYGYTF
NA,TRBV7-2,TRBJ2-2,NA,TGTGCCAGCAGCTTAGAAAGGCCTAGTCAACGGGAGCTGTTTTTT,CASSLERPSQRELFF
NA,TRBV29-1,TRBJ1-1,NA,TGCAGCGTTTCAACAGGAGCGAACACTGAAGCTTTCTTT,CSVSTGANTEAFF
NA,TRBV18,TRBJ1-1,NA,TGTGCCAGCTCATCCGAAACAGGGATGAACACTGAAGCTTTCTTT,CASSSETGMNTEAFF
NA,TRBV30,TRBJ1-5,TRBD1,TGTGCCTGGACCTCTACAGGGGGCGCAGGTCAGCCCCAGCATTTT,CAWTSTGGAGQPQHF
NA,TRBV6-5,TRBJ2-7,TRBD2,TGTGCCAGCAGTCGCCGGGACTACTCCTACGAGCAGTACTTC,CASSRRDYSYEQYF
NA,TRBV7-2,TRBJ2-5,TRBD2,TGTGCCAGCAGCGCTACGGGGGGGCGAGTGGGGACCCAGTACTTC,CASSATGGRVGTQYF
NA,TRBV5-1,TRBJ2-5,NA,TGCGCCAGCAGCTTGGTTGGGGGGAAGGGAGAGACCCAGTACTTC,CASSLVGGKGETQYF
once,TRBV5-8,TRBJ2-1,NA,TGTGCCAGCAGCTTGGGACTAGGAACCTACAATGAGCAGTTCTTC,CASSLGLGTYNEQFF
NA,TRBV9,TRBJ1-3,TRBD1,TGTGCCAGCAGCGTAGTTTCCTGGGACAGGGGGCTCCACTCTGGAAACACCATATATTTT,CASSVVSWDRGLHSGNTIYF
NA,TRBV5-1,TRBJ2-2,NA,TGCGCCAGCAGCTTGGTTCAGGGAGCAGCCACCGGGGAGCTGTTTTTT,CASSLVQGAATGELFF
NA,TRBV6-1,TRBJ2-5,NA,TGTGCCAGCAATCACTTTCGGGGGGCCCACGAGACCCAGTACTTC,CASNHFRGAHETQYF
NA,TRBV5-3,TRBJ1-2,TRBD1,TGTGCCAGCAGCGAACGACAGGGGGCCGGCTACACCTTC,CASSERQGAGYTF
medium-sized,TRBV5-6,TRBJ1-3,NA,TGTGCCAGCAGCTTCGGGGGGTCGGCAGCCTCTGGAAACACCATATATTTT,CASSFGGSAASGNTIYF
few,TRBV4-1,TRBJ2-3,TRBD2,TGCGCCAGCAGCCAAGAGATAGCGGGGGGCGGTATTACAGATACGCAGTATTTT,CASSQEIAGGGITDTQYF
NA,TRBV5-1,TRBJ1-1,NA,TGCGCCAGCAGCTTTTCCCAACTGGGGGGGCCGAACACTGAAGCTTTCTTT,CASSFSQLGGPNTEAFF
NA,TRBV5-6,TRBJ2-1,TRBD1,TGTGCCAGCAGCTTGGTTTGGGGGACAGGGTACAATGAGCAGTTCTTC,CASSLVWGTGYNEQFF
NA,TRBV6-5,TRBJ1-1,NA,TGTGCCAGCAGTGGACCGTCGTACACTGAAGCTTTCTTT,CASSGPSYTEAFF
NA,TRBV19,TRBJ1-6,TRBD1,TGTGCCACCAAGGACAGGGGAGCCTATAATTCACCCCTCCACTTT,CATKDRGAYNSPLHF
NA,TRBV13,TRBJ1-4,NA,TGTGCCAGCAGCTTAGGAGGTAAAAAACTGTTTTTT,CASSLGGKKLFF
few,TRBV29-1,TRBJ2-3,NA,TGCAGCGTTGAAACAGGATCGACAGATACGCAGTATTTT,CSVETGSTDTQYF
NA,TRBV25-1,TRBJ1-4,NA,TGTGCCAGCAGTTACAGGGAGGTGTATACTAATGAAAAACTGTTTTTT,CASSYREVYTNEKLFF
NA,TRBV2,TRBJ1-2,TRBD1,TGTGCCAGCAGTACCCTAGACAGGGGTAGTGGCTACACCTTC,CASSTLDRGSGYTF
few,TRBV5-8,TRBJ2-1,NA,TGTGCCAGCAGCTTGGCACAGGGTGGTACAGGGTATTTGGGTGAGCAGTTCTTC,CASSLAQGGTGYLGEQFF
few,TRBV4-3,TRBJ2-4,NA,TGCGCCAGCAGCCAAGATCGGGGTGGGGCACGCGGAAACATTCAGTACTTC,CASSQDRGGARGNIQYF
once,TRBV7-2,TRBJ1-2,NA,TGTGCCAGCAGCTTATCTGCTAACTATGGCTACACCTTC,CASSLSANYGYTF
once,TRBV9,TRBJ2-1,TRBD1,TGTGCCAGCAGCTTTGAGGGGACAGGGTACAATGAGCAGTTCTTC,CASSFEGTGYNEQFF
NA,TRBV6-5,TRBJ2-6,NA,TGTGCCAGCAGTTACTCTTCGGGCTCTGGGGCCAACGTCCTGACTTTC,CASSYSSGSGANVLTF
NA,TRBV10-2,TRBJ2-7,TRBD1,TGCGCCAGCAGTGAGTCGGGCAGGGGGCGCGAGCAGTACTTC,CASSESGRGREQYF
NA,TRBV5-1,TRBJ2-4,NA,TGCGCCAGCAGCTTGGAAGGGGCAGGGAGGACGGACGGAGCCAAAAACATTCAGTACTTC,CASSLEGAGRTDGAKNIQYF
NA,TRBV6-6,TRBJ1-5,NA,TGTGCCAGCAGCCACTCGGGGGGGGCCGGCAATCAGCCCCAGCATTTT,CASSHSGGAGNQPQHF
medium-sized,TRBV7-3,TRBJ1-1,TRBD1,TGTGCCAGCAGCTACAGGGGTTTCACTGAAGCTTTCTTT,CASSYRGFTEAFF
few,TRBV9,TRBJ1-2,NA,TGTGCCAGCAGCGTAGAGGCAGGGGCTTACTATGGCTACACCTTC,CASSVEAGAYYGYTF
NA,TRBV30,TRBJ2-7,TRBD1,TGTGCCTGGGAACAGGGGTTCGGCTACGAGCAGTACTTC,CAWEQGFGYEQYF
NA,TRBV27,TRBJ2-7,TRBD1,TGTGCCAGCACCTGGACAGGGTCCTACGAGCAGTACTTC,CASTWTGSYEQYF
NA,TRBV2,TRBJ1-4,NA,TGTGCCAGCGGGGCGGGCAACGGTAATGAAAAACTGTTTTTT,CASGAGNGNEKLFF
NA,TRBV6-5,TRBJ2-3,TRBD1,TGTGCCAGCAGCCTGACAGGGGGTCGCGCAGATACGCAGTATTTT,CASSLTGGRADTQYF
NA,TRBV4-3,TRBJ1-1,TRBD1,TGCGCCAGCAGCCAAGACACAGGGGGCACTGAAGCTTTCTTT,CASSQDTGGTEAFF